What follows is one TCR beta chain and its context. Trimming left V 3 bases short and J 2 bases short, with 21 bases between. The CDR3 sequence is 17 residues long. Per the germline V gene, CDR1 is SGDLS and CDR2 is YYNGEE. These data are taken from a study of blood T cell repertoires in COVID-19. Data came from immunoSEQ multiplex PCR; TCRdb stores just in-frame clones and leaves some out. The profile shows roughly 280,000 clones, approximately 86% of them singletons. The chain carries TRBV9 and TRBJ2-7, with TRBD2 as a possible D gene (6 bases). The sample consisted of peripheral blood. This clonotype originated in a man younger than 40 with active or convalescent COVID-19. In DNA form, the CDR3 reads TGTGCCAGCAGCGCGACTCTTTTGGACTACCCGCCCTACGAGCAGTACTTC. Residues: CASSATLLDYPPYEQYF.